The source of this T cell receptor (beta chain) is a study of cytomegalovirus exposure and HLA in healthy donors. Broader study findings: The classifier, whose performance was assessed in both the original and validation cohorts, reportedly diagnosed cytomegalovirus status with high specificity and sensitivity.

The V gene's germline CDR1 is SEHNR and CDR2 FQNEAQ (reference sequence). The CDR3 is 15 amino acids. This clone appeared once. The antigen remains unidentified. An end of the junction differs from the germline gene, which may be a read error. Vbeta (60) and Jbeta (13) primers were used in the PCR. The table came from immunoSEQ multiplex PCR; TCRdb's copy has only in-frame clones and leaves some out. The table shows more than 85,000 clones, with 75% to 80% occurring only once. Sequenced sample: PBMCs. This sequence joins TRBV7-9 and TRBJ2-3; 7 bases fit TRBD1. The clonotype comes from a female donor in good health and CMV-seronegative. The CDR3 DNA is TGTTCCAGCAACGGTGGGGACAGTTTCACAGATACGCAGTATTTT. Protein: CSSNGGDSFTDTQYF.